This T cell receptor beta chain was sequenced in a study of blood T cell repertoires in COVID-19. Study-level information: Nucleic acid was either cDNA or gDNA, and it came from T cells, B-cell-depleted T cells, or PBMCs.

The ends were cut back, 3 bases at V and 6 bases at J, with 12 bases in the middle. Germline CDR1 and CDR2: LNHDA and SQIVND (reference sequence). The CDR3 extends over 14 amino acids. Only in-frame clones appear in the TCRdb table, and some are missing; sequencing was by immunoSEQ multiplex PCR. Of about 250,000 clones in the sample, around 81% were seen once. J is TRBJ1-5 and V is TRBV19; D is possibly TRBD1 (6 bases). This TCR was sampled from a person aged 65 to 85 with COVID-19, enrolled during active disease. Input material: peripheral blood. CDR3 protein: CASSIKTGRQPQHF. The CDR3 region has the DNA TGTGCCAGTAGTATTAAAACAGGGCGTCAGCCCCAGCATTTT.